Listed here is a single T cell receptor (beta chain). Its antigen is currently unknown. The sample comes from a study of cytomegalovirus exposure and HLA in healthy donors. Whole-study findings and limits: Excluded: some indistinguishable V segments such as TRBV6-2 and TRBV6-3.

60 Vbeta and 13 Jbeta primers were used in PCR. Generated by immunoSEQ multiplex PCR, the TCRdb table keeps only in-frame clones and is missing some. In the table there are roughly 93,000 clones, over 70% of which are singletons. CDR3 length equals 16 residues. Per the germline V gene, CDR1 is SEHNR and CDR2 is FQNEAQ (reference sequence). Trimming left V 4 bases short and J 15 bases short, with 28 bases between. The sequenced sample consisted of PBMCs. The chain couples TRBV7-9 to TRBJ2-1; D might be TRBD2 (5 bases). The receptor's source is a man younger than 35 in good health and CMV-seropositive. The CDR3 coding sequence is TGTGCCAGCAGCTCCATAGACGGGCTTGAGAGGGCTAAGCCGTTCTTC. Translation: CASSSIDGLERAKPFF.